This TCR beta chain was recovered during a study of blood T cell repertoires in COVID-19 (TCRdb year 2020). For context, the study as a whole: Samples from collaborators originated in the United States, Italy and Spain and spanned both the acute and convalescent phases of COVID-19. A freely available public database, intended as a resource for researchers studying the immune response to SARS-CoV-2, is where the repertoires were released. The dataset comprised deeply sampled blood TCRbeta repertoires from subjects exposed to, actively infected with, or recovered from COVID-19. HLA class I and class II types, where available, came from metadata supplied by the sample provider rather than from assay-based typing. Sample metadata almost always included a de-identified subject ID, COVID-19 status, age in years and sex. The samples were drawn from the first 160 participants of the ongoing ImmuneRACE study and from more than 1,000 subjects provided by 6 global collaborators. The material from the prospective study consisted of cDNA or gDNA derived from T cells, B-cell-depleted T cells, or PBMCs.

Enrolling through a virtual design, the prospective study's participants ranged in age from roughly 18 to 90 years and lived across more than 20 United States geographic areas. In the prospective study, participants were assigned to cohorts based on the clinical history participants reported in a screening survey and a study questionnaire. Exposed participants had been in contact, within 2 weeks of entering the study, with a person who had a PCR-confirmed or clinician-diagnosed case of COVID-19. In the prospective study, whole blood, serum and a nasopharyngeal or oropharyngeal swab were collected from each participant by mobile phlebotomists. Additional blood draws and questionnaires over an approximately two-month period could optionally be provided by prospective study participants. Before DNA extraction, blood samples from the prospective study were shipped at room temperature or frozen. In regard to this clone: The antigen this receptor binds is unknown. No much larger clone is present one base from it, and per-base qualities are unavailable.

TCRbeta CDR3 regions were amplified from genomic DNA by means of the immunoSEQ Assay, a bias-controlled multiplex PCR. The paper's processing steps were these. Nucleated cell counts per sample were estimated from amplification of reference gene primers within the assay. Sequence reads were collapsed and filtered to measure the absolute abundance of every unique TCRbeta CDR3 rearrangement. Productive Simpson clonality was computed per sample as the square root of Simpson's diversity index over productive rearrangements. Imported from immuneACCESS, the table was reduced by TCRdb to in-frame sequences with V and J called. These copies leave out some clones; in studies compared against another copy, an unresolved V gene accounts for under half, and the cause of the remainder is not known. That table gives V, J and clone size, and the DNA gave D and trimming. The sample profile shows around 320,000 clones; approximately 91% of them were found once. The ten largest account for 3.5% to 5% of the sample.

The CDR3 runs 14 amino acids, cysteine and phenylalanine included. The DNA shown is the 42-base CDR3, in frame from base 1. V and J are truncated by 0 bases and 8 bases respectively, leaving an intervening sequence of 14 bases. Per the germline V gene, SGHDT is the CDR1 and YYEEEE is the CDR2. Broad study findings and their caveats: How much clinical and demographic metadata was included differed by source and by participant, and the metadata was provided uncurated.

The sample was PBMCs or T cells enriched from blood (not recorded which). The receptor chain draws on TRBV5-6 and TRBJ1-2; the D gene identity is not certain. This sequence was found in a woman in her thirties who had been exposed to COVID-19. The nucleotide sequence reads TGTGCCAGCAGCTTGGCCGACACGGTTCGCGGCTACACCTTC. It encodes CASSLADTVRGYTF.